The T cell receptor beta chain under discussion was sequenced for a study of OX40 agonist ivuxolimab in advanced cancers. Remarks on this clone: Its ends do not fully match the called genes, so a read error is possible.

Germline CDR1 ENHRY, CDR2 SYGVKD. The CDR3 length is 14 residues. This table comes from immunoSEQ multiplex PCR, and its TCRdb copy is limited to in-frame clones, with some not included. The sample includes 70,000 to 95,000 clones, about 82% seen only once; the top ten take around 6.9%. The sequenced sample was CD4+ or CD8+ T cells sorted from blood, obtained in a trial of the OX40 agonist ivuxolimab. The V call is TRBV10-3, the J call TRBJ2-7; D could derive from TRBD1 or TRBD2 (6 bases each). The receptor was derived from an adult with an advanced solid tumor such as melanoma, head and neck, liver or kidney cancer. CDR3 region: CAISEGGSGYERYF. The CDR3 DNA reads TGTGCCATCAGTGAAGGGGGGTCTGGGTACGAGCGGTACTTC.